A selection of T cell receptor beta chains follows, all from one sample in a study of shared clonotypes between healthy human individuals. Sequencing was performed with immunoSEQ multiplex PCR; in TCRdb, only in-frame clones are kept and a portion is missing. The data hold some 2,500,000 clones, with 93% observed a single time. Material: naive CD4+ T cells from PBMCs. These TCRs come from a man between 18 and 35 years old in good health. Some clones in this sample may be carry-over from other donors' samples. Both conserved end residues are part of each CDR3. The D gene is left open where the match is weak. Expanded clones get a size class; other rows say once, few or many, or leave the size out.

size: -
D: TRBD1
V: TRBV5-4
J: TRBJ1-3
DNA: TGTGCCAGCAGCCGGACAGGGGGCTTACGTGGAAACACCATATATTTT
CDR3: CASSRTGGLRGNTIYF

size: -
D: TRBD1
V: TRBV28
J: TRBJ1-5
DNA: TGTGCCAGCAGTTTAACGGGACAGGGTGGGGATCAGCCCCAGCATTTT
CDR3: CASSLTGQGGDQPQHF

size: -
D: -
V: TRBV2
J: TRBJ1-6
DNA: TGTGCCAGCAGTGAAAACCAGAATTCACCCCTCCACTTT
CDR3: CASSENQNSPLHF

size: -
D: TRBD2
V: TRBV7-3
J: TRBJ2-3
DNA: TGTGCCAGCAGCTTAACTAGCGGGAGACCAGATACGCAGTATTTT
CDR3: CASSLTSGRPDTQYF

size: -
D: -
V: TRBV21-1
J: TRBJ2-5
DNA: TGTGCCAGCACCGCCGGCTGCCGGGAGACCCAGTACTTC
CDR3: CASTAGCRETQYF

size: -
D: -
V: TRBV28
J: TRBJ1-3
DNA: TGTGCCAGCACAGGGGCCGGAAACACCATATATTTT
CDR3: CASTGAGNTIYF

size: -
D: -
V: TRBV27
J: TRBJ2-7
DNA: TGTGCCAGCAGTTTATCCTTCACCTCCTACGAGCAGTACTTC
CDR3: CASSLSFTSYEQYF

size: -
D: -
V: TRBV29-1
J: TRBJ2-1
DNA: TGCAGCGTTGTGGAAAAGGGTTACAATGAGCAGTTCTTC
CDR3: CSVVEKGYNEQFF

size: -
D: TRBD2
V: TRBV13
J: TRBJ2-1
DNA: TGTGCCAGCAGCCTCCGACTAGCGGGGTCCAATGAGCAGTTCTTC
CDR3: CASSLRLAGSNEQFF

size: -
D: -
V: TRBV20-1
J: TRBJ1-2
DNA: TGCAGTGCTAGAGATCAGCATGGCTACACCTTC
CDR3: CSARDQHGYTF

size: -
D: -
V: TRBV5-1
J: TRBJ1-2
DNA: TGCGCCAGCAGCTTGGTATTAGGGCCAGATGGCTACACCTTC
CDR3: CASSLVLGPDGYTF

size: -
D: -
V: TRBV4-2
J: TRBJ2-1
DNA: TGTGCCAGCAGTCCCGGGAGCTCCTACAATGAGCAGTTCTTC
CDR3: CASSPGSSYNEQFF

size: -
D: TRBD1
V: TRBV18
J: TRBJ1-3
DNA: TGTGCCAGCTCACCACTACCGGGACAGGGAAGCTCTGGAAACACCATATATTTT
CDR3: CASSPLPGQGSSGNTIYF

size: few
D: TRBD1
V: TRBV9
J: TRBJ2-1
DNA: TGTGCCAGCAGCCTTACCGGGACAGCTTTTTACAATGAGCAGTTCTTC
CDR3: CASSLTGTAFYNEQFF

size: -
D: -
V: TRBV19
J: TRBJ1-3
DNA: TGTGCCAGTAGTGCCTACAAGTACTCTGGAAACACCATATATTTT
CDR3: CASSAYKYSGNTIYF

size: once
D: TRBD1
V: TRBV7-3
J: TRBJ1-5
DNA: TGTGCCAGCAGAAGACAGGGAGTTCAGCCCCAGCATTTT
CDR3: CASRRQGVQPQHF

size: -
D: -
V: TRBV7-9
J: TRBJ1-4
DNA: TGTGCCAGCTCGGGTAGCGCAAATGAAAAACTGTTTTTT
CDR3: CASSGSANEKLFF

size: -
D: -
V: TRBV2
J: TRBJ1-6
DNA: TGTGCCAGCGCCTCTCGGAAGGGGGGAACTAATTCACCCCTCCACTTT
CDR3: CASASRKGGTNSPLHF

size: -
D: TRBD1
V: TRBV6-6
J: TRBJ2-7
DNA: TGTGCCAGCAGGACAGGGGAGGCCTACGAGCAGTACTTC
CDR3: CASRTGEAYEQYF

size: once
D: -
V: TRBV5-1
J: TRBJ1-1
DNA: TGCGCCAGCAGCTTGGGGCTGGCAGGGGCACGGACTGAAGCTTTCTTT
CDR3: CASSLGLAGARTEAFF

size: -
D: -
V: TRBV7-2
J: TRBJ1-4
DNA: TGTGCCAGCAGCCCGGGGACGGTCGATGAAAAACTGTTTTTT
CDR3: CASSPGTVDEKLFF

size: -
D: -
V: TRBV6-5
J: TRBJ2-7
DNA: TGTGCCAGCAGTTACTCGGCGGGGTGGTCCTACGAGCAGTACTTC
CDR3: CASSYSAGWSYEQYF

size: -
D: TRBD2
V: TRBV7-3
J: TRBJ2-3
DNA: TGTGCCAGCAGCTCTTACCCTTCTAGCGGGAACACAGATACGCAGTATTTT
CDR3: CASSSYPSSGNTDTQYF

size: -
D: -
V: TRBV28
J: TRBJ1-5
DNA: TGTGCCAGCAGCCCCCAAAGTAGCAATCAGCCCCAGCATTTT
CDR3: CASSPQSSNQPQHF

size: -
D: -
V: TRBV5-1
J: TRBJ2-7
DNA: TGCGCCAGCAGCTTTACGGGAGTGTCCTACGAGCAGTACTTC
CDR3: CASSFTGVSYEQYF

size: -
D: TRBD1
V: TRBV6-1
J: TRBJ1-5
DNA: TGTGCCAGCAGTGGGCAAGGGGGCCAGGTGGGATATAGCAATCAGCCCCAGCATTTT
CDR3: CASSGQGGQVGYSNQPQHF

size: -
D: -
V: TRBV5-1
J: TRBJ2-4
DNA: TGCGCCAGCAGCTTCTCCTCTAGCAGGTCCAAAAACATTCAGTACTTC
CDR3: CASSFSSSRSKNIQYF

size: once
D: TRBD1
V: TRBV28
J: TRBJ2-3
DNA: TGTGCCAGCAGTTTGCCCGGGACAGGGCGCACAGATACGCAGTATTTT
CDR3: CASSLPGTGRTDTQYF

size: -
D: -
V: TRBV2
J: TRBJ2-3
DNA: TGTGCCAGCAGTGAGGGAACAGATACGCAGTATTTT
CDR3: CASSEGTDTQYF

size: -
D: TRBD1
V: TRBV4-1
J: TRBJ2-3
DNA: TGCGCCAGCAGGTCGACAGGGGGCCCAGATACGCAGTATTTT
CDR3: CASRSTGGPDTQYF

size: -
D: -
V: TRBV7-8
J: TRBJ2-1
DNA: TGTGCCAGCAGCTTAGCGAACGGCGGCCCGGTCTTC
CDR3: CASSLANGGPVF

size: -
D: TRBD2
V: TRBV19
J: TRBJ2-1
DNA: TGTGCCAGTAGTCTTCGGTTAGGGTCTAGCGGATACAATGAGCAGTTCTTC
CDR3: CASSLRLGSSGYNEQFF

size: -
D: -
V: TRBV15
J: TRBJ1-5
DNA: TGTGCCACCAGCAGAGGGACAGAGAGGAATCAGCCCCAGCATTTT
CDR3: CATSRGTERNQPQHF

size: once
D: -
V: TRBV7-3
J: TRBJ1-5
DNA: TGCGCCAGCAGCCAACGACAGTTCAATCAGCCCCAGCATTTT
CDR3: CASSQRQFNQPQHF

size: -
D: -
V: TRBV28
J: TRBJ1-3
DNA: TGTGCCACCGCAGGGATATTCTCTGGAAACACCATATATTTT
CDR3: CATAGIFSGNTIYF

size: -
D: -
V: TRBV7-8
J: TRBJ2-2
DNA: TGTGCCAGCAGCCTGGGACATGGGTTCACCGGGGAGCTGTTTTTT
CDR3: CASSLGHGFTGELFF

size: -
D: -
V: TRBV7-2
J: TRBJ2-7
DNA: TGTGCCAGCAGCTCTATCACAGCAAACTACGAGCAGTACTTC
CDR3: CASSSITANYEQYF

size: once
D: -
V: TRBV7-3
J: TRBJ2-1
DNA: TGTGCCAGCAGCTCCAATGGGGCGGGCTCCTACAATGAGCAGTTCTTC
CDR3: CASSSNGAGSYNEQFF

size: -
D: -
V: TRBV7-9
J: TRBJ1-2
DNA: TGTGCCAGCAGCTTAGGGAGTGATTTTCCCTACACCTTC
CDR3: CASSLGSDFPYTF

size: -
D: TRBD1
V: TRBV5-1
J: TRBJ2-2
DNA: TGCGCCAGCAGCTTCGATGGACAGGGGGCGACCGGGGAGCTGTTTTTT
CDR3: CASSFDGQGATGELFF

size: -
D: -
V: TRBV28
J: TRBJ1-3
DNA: TGTGCCAGCAGTTTAACAGGGACGAGATCCGGAAACACCATATATTTT
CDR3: CASSLTGTRSGNTIYF

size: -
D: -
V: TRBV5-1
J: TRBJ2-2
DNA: TGCGCCAGCAGCTTACAGTATGGAGCCGGGGAGCTGTTTTTT
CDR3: CASSLQYGAGELFF

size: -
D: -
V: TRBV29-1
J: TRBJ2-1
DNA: TGCAGCACCCGCCAAGAACTACGCAATGAGCAGTTCTTC
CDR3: CSTRQELRNEQFF

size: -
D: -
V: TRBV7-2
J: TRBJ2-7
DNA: TGTGCCAGCAGCTTGACGCGGGACAAGACTTACGAGCAGTACTTC
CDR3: CASSLTRDKTYEQYF

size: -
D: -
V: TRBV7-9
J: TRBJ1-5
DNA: TGTGCCAGCAGCTTAGAGGGGGGACAGCCCCAGCATTTT
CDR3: CASSLEGGQPQHF

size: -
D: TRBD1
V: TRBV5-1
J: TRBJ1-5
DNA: TGCGCCAGCAGCGTAAATCCGGGACAGCAAAATCAGCCCCAGCATTTT
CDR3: CASSVNPGQQNQPQHF

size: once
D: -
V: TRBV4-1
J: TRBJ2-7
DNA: TGCGCCAGCAGCCCAGGTCGGGGTTCCTACGAGCAGTACTTC
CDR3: CASSPGRGSYEQYF

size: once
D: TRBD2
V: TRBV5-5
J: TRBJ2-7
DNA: TGTGCCAGCAGCTGGGGGACTAGCGGAAGCTACGAGCAGTACTTC
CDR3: CASSWGTSGSYEQYF

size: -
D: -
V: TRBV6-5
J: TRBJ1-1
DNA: TGTGCCAGCAGTTACCCAATAGATGGGGCGGGGACTGAAGCTTTCTTT
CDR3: CASSYPIDGAGTEAFF

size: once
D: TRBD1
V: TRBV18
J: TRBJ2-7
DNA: TGTGCCAGCTCAGCAGGGGGCCACGAGCAGTACTTC
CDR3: CASSAGGHEQYF

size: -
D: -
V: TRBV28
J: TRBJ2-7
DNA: TGTGCCAGCAGTTCGCCCACGAGCTCCTACGAGCAGTACTTC
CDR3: CASSSPTSSYEQYF